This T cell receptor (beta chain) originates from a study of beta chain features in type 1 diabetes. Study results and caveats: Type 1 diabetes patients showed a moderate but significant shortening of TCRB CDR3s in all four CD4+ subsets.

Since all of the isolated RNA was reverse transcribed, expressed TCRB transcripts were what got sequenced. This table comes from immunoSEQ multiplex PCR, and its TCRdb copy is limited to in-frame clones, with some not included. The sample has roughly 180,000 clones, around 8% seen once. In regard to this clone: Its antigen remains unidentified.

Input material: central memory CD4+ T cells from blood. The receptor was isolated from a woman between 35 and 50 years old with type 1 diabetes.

The CDR3 DNA is TGTGCCAGCAGCGTAGTCGACACCTCCTACAATGAGCAGTTCTTC. Protein: CASSVVDTSYNEQFF. The rearrangement uses TRBV9 and TRBJ2-1, with unresolved D. The V end was cut by 0 bases, the J end by 0 bases, with 7 bases between. This CDR3 region has 15 residues. Germline V lookup: CDR1 SGDLS, CDR2 YYNGEE.